This T cell receptor beta chain was sequenced for a study of T cells in Graves' hyperthyroidism and ophthalmopathy. RNA transcripts served as the template for amplifying TCR beta CDR3 regions. Primed by the HTBI set, a first-round RT-PCR was run on the TCR CDR3. TCRdb ran MiXCR on the multiplex PCR reads and lists one entry per CDR3 protein. The sample includes around 400,000 distinct CDR3 sequences, approximately 13% of them seen just once. This TCR derives from a woman aged 18 to 35 with Graves' hyperthyroidism. Sequencing was performed on blood.

This CDR3 reads CAWSAPGTGHGYTF. The CDR3 region has the DNA TGTGCCTGGAGTGCCCCCGGGACAGGTCATGGCTACACCTTC. The V and J genes are TRBV30 and TRBJ1-2; the match to TRBD1 covers 8 bases. Germline V CDR1 and CDR2: GTSNPN, SVGIG (reference sequence). CDR3 length: 14 residues. Losses at the gene ends were 1 base for V and 6 bases for J; bases not matched to a gene: 7.